This T cell receptor (beta chain) was recovered during a study of cytomegalovirus exposure and HLA in healthy donors. Whole-study results and caveats: According to a later analysis, TCR clusters from the first cohort tended to co-occur in the 90 to 150 validation repertoires.

Here immunoSEQ multiplex PCR was the method, and the copy in TCRdb shows in-frame clones only, minus some. The table records some 230,000 clones, about 89% of them present only once. On this clone: The antigen remains undetermined.

The CDR3 consists of 13 residues. Germline CDR1 is MNHNS and CDR2 is SASEGT. J gave up 5 bases and V 6 bases, and 6 bases lay outside the gene matches. This TCR came from a woman in her late teens or twenties in good health and CMV-seronegative. The sample taken for sequencing was PBMCs. This chain connects TRBV6-1 to TRBJ1-2; 7 positions match TRBD1. The CDR3 region has the DNA TGTGCCAGCAGAGCGACAGGGCATTATGGCTACACCTTC. This encodes CASRATGHYGYTF.